Below are 32 T cell receptor beta chains sequenced from a single sample in a study of immune evolution from preneoplasia to lung adenocarcinoma. Only in-frame clones appear in the TCRdb table, and some are missing; sequencing was by immunoSEQ multiplex PCR. The table lists tens of thousands of clones, under 80% of them singletons. The sequenced sample consisted of FFPE invasive lung adenocarcinoma tissue. The receptors stem from a person aged 55 to 69 with lung adenocarcinoma.

The V gene is TRBV7-2, the J gene TRBJ2-1, with D perhaps matching TRBD1 or TRBD2 (6 bases each). Germline V lookup: CDR1 SGHTA, CDR2 FQGNSA. Trimming stripped 6 bases from V and 0 bases from J, with 12 bases between. The CDR3 contains 15 residues. The CDR3 spells CASRLGGGSYNEQFF. The CDR3 DNA sequence: TGTGCCAGCAGACTAGGAGGGGGCTCCTACAATGAGCAGTTCTTC.

The chain couples TRBV5-1 to TRBJ2-1; 9 bases align to TRBD2. Germline assignment: CDR1 SGHRS and CDR2 YFSETQ. The V segment lost 0 bases and the J segment 8 bases; nucleotides outside the gene matches: 9. This CDR3 is 16 amino acids long. CDR3 nucleotide sequence: TGCGCCAGCAGCTTGGTAGCTAGCGGGACGTCGGATGAGCAGTTCTTC. Protein: CASSLVASGTSDEQFF.

The CDR3 DNA reads TGCGCCAGCAGCTTGGTCTCTTCAGGGGGCGGGAGGTACAATGAGCAGTTCTTC. Amino acid sequence: CASSLVSSGGGRYNEQFF. The chain uses TRBV5-1 and TRBJ2-1; D may be TRBD1 or TRBD2 (8 bases each). The CDR3 consists of 18 residues. Germline-derived CDR1 and CDR2 are SGHRS and YFSETQ. Between the trimmed V and J ends, which lost 0 bases and 4 bases, there was a span of 20 bases.

The chain uses TRBV4-2 and TRBJ1-5, with D possibly TRBD1 on 5 matching bases. Germline assignment: CDR1 LGHNA and CDR2 YNFKEQ. V gave up 4 bases and J gave up 0 bases, with 13 bases separating them. The CDR3 extends over 16 amino acids. Here the CDR3 DNA reads TGTGCCAGCAGCCCTCGACAGATGTATAGCAATCAGCCCCAGCATTTT. It yields the protein CASSPRQMYSNQPQHF.

This clone was counted a few times. V gene TRBV4-3 combines with J gene TRBJ1-2, with D tentatively TRBD1 (6 bases). The germline V gene has CDR1 LGHNA and CDR2 YSLEER. Trimming shortened V by 0 bases and J by 0 bases, and 11 bases separated the two germline ends. This CDR3 contains 16 residues. CDR3 sequence reads: CASSQDRQVPNYGYTF. Here the CDR3 DNA reads TGCGCCAGCAGCCAAGATCGACAGGTACCTAACTATGGCTACACCTTC.

This clone was seen only a few times. The chain links TRBV19 to TRBJ2-7; D perhaps matches TRBD2 (6 bases). The length of the CDR3 is 14 residues. The V end lost 4 bases, the J end lost 5 bases, and 15 bases lay between the germline ends. Germline CDR1 reads LNHDA; CDR2 reads SQIVND (reference sequence). Written as DNA, the CDR3 is TGTGCCAGTAGTAAGGGCGGGAACGTGGACGAGCAGTACTTC. Translating it yields CASSKGGNVDEQYF. Based on the CDR3 plus reference TRBV19 and TRBJ2-7, the full variable domain is DGGITQSPKYLFRKEGQNVTLSCEQNLNHDAMYWYRQDPGQGLRLIYYSQIVNDFQKGDIAEGYSVSREKKESFPLTVTSAQKNPTAFYLCASSKGGNVDEQYFGPGTRLTVT.

This chain connects TRBV28 to TRBJ2-7; either TRBD1 or TRBD2 may supply D (5 bases each). This CDR3 region has 15 residues. The V end was cut by 6 bases, the J end by 5 bases, with 20 bases between. CDR1 is MDHEN, CDR2 SYDVKM, per germline. CDR3 in amino acids: CASSRKGGGIHEQYF. Here the CDR3 DNA reads TGTGCCAGCAGCCGGAAGGGTGGGGGTATCCACGAGCAGTACTTC. Full variable domain (missing parts from reference TRBV28 and TRBJ2-7): DVKVTQSSRYLVKRTGEKVFLECVQDMDHENMFWYRQDPGLGLRLIYFSYDVKMKEKGDIPEGYSVSREKKERFSLILESASTNQTSMYLCASSRKGGGIHEQYFGPGTRLTVT.

This chain joins TRBV2 and TRBJ1-4, with 8 bases fitting TRBD1. Germline-derived CDR1 and CDR2 are SNHLY and FYNNEI. The V segment lost 6 bases and the J segment 8 bases; nucleotides outside the gene matches: 11. This CDR3 has 15 residues. In DNA form, the CDR3 reads TGTGCCAGCAGCCAACAGGGGGGAAGAAGCGAAAAACTGTTTTTT. This sequence encodes CASSQQGGRSEKLFF.

This clone was detected a few times. This sequence joins TRBV7-2 and TRBJ2-7; TRBD1 is a possible D gene (5 bases). The V end was cut by 5 bases, the J end by 4 bases, with 12 bases between. The length of the CDR3 is 13 residues. Germline CDR1 reads SGHTA; CDR2 reads FQGNSA. CDR3 DNA: TGTGCCAGCAGCACAGACAGTCGTTACGAGCAGTACTTC. This codes for CASSTDSRYEQYF.

The rearrangement uses TRBV7-2 and TRBJ1-2, with a tentative D call TRBD1 (6 bases). V lost 5 bases to trimming and J lost 4 bases, with 11 bases between them. CDR1 is SGHTA and CDR2 is FQGNSA in the germline V gene. The CDR3 loop spans 13 amino acids. CDR3 in DNA: TGTGCCAGCAGCCAACAGGGAGGCTATGGCTACACCTTC. As protein: CASSQQGGYGYTF. The variable domain in full, completed from reference TRBV7-2 and TRBJ1-2, reads GAGVSQSPSNKVTEKGKDVELRCDPISGHTALYWYRQSLGQGLEFLIYFQGNSAPDKSGLPSDRFSAERTGGSVSTLTIQRTQQEDSAVYLCASSQQGGYGYTFGSGTRLTVV.

This clone was found a few times. The sample holds other DNA sequences that translate to the same CDR3. This sequence joins TRBV4-1 and TRBJ1-2; 7 bases are a match to TRBD1. The CDR3 contains 14 residues. The germline CDR1 and CDR2 sequences are MGHRA and YSYEKL. V shed 3 bases and J 7 bases; nucleotides not matched to a gene: 8. CDR3 in DNA: TGCGCCAGCAGCCACGAGACAGGGTGGAGTGGCTACACCTTC. The encoded protein is CASSHETGWSGYTF.

The chain has TRBV29-1 and TRBJ2-3; 9 bases are shared with TRBD2. The J segment lost 2 bases and the V segment lost 2 bases, leaving 8 bases of the junction unmatched. The germline V gene has CDR1 SQVTM and CDR2 ANQGSEA. The CDR3 length is 16 residues. The chain's CDR3 is CSVESASGKVTDTQYF. In DNA form, the CDR3 reads TGCAGCGTTGAATCGGCTAGCGGGAAGGTCACAGATACGCAGTATTTT.

This clone was observed once. The CDR3 coding sequence is TGCGCCAGCAGCCAAGGCATCCAGAGGGCTGCGCGAGATACGCAGTATTTT. Its protein is CASSQGIQRAARDTQYF. The V call is TRBV4-1, the J call TRBJ2-3, with D possibly matching TRBD2 (5 bases). The CDR3 is 17 amino acids. Trimming took 1 base from V and 5 from J, leaving 19 bases between them. Germline V gives CDR1 MGHRA, CDR2 YSYEKL.

The chain has TRBV28 and TRBJ2-7; the D is unclear. The length of the CDR3 is 15 residues. V was pared by 8 bases and J by 1 base, with 18 bases between. From germline, CDR1 is MDHEN and CDR2 SYDVKM. CDR3: CASVLSTGWSYEQYF. The CDR3 DNA is TGTGCCAGCGTCCTTTCTACCGGCTGGTCCTACGAGCAGTACTTC.

This chain connects TRBV28 to TRBJ2-4, with TRBD2 identical over 12 bases. Germline loops: CDR1 MDHEN, CDR2 SYDVKM. The CDR3 loop spans 15 amino acids. V was clipped by 5 bases and J by 7 bases; unmatched bases: 6. Here the CDR3 reads CASSLAGGPMNIQYF. The CDR3 coding sequence is TGTGCCAGCAGTCTAGCGGGAGGGCCCATGAACATTCAGTACTTC.

The V call is TRBV19, the J call TRBJ2-5, with unresolved D. CDR3 length: 12 amino acids. Trimming took 0 bases from V and 4 from J, leaving 3 bases between them. Germline loops: CDR1 LNHDA, CDR2 SQIVND (reference sequence). CDR3 in DNA: TGTGCCAGTAGTATAGAGCGAGAGACCCAGTACTTC. Translating gives CASSIERETQYF.

The gene calls are TRBV28 and TRBJ2-7, with D possibly being TRBD1 or TRBD2 (5 bases each). The CDR3 has 14 amino acids. The V end was cut by 5 bases, the J end by 6 bases, with 17 bases between. Looked up from germline, CDR1 is MDHEN and CDR2 is SYDVKM. This CDR3 reads CASSPPDGAGEQYF. The CDR3 bases are TGTGCCAGCAGTCCACCGGACGGGGCGGGCGAGCAGTACTTC. The variable domain in full, with the rest retrieved from reference TRBV28 and TRBJ2-7, is DVKVTQSSRYLVKRTGEKVFLECVQDMDHENMFWYRQDPGLGLRLIYFSYDVKMKEKGDIPEGYSVSREKKERFSLILESASTNQTSMYLCASSPPDGAGEQYFGPGTRLTVT.

The gene calls are TRBV4-1 and TRBJ1-2; D is undetermined. The CDR3 totals 13 residues. CDR1 MGHRA and CDR2 YSYEKL come from the germline V gene. Deletions cut 0 bases from V and 8 bases from J, with 10 bases between. The DNA of the CDR3 is TGCGCCAGCAGCCAAGACCCGCTTAGGGGCTACACCTTC. Its protein product is CASSQDPLRGYTF.

As concerns this clone: The junction departs from the called germline gene at one end, perhaps through a read error. The chain employs TRBV12-5 and TRBJ2-5; 11 nucleotides line up with TRBD2. CDR1 is LGHNT and CDR2 is FRNRAP in the germline V gene. This CDR3 has 12 residues. The CDR3 DNA sequence: TGTGCTAGTGGGACTAGCGGGGAGATCCAGTACTTC. Amino acids: CASGTSGEIQYF.

The V call is TRBV18, the J call TRBJ2-7; D may correspond to TRBD1 or TRBD2 (5 bases each). The length of the CDR3 is 11 residues. Germline CDR1 is KGHSH and CDR2 is LQKENI. V was trimmed by 2 bases and J by 6 bases, leaving 5 bases between them. CDR3 sequence reads: CASSPGGEQYF. In DNA form, the CDR3 reads TGTGCCAGCTCACCAGGGGGCGAGCAGTACTTC. The full variable domain, rest sourced from reference TRBV18 and TRBJ2-7, is NAGVMQNPRHLVRRRGQEARLRCSPMKGHSHVYWYRQLPEEGLKFMVYLQKENIIDESGMPKERFSAEFPKEGPSILRIQQVVRGDSAAYFCASSPGGEQYFGPGTRLTVT.

This clone occurred a few times. The rearrangement links TRBV11-2 to TRBJ1-5, with D possibly matching TRBD1 (6 bases). The V and J ends lost 0 bases and 10 bases respectively, with 13 bases between them. This CDR3 is 14 amino acids long. Per germline, CDR1 SGHAT and CDR2 FQNNGV. The CDR3 nucleotides read TGTGCCAGCAGCTTAGATTTACAGGGAAATCCCCAGCATTTT. Amino acids: CASSLDLQGNPQHF.

This clone was detected a few times. The chain joins TRBV28 to TRBJ2-6; D is undetermined. Germline CDR1 reads MDHEN; CDR2 reads SYDVKM. The CDR3 covers 15 residues. The V end lost 6 bases, the J end lost 2 bases, and 11 bases lay between the germline ends. The CDR3 region is CASRIRTAGANVLTF. The DNA of the CDR3 is TGTGCCAGCAGGATCCGAACGGCTGGGGCCAACGTCCTGACTTTC.

The V gene is TRBV11-3, the J gene TRBJ2-1, with TRBD2 as a possible D gene (6 bases). The V gene's germline CDR1 is SGHNT and CDR2 YENEEA. There are 15 residues in the CDR3. V was shortened by 6 bases and J by 6 bases, with 18 bases between the two germline ends. CDR3 loop: CASSIGGIGGNEQFF. The CDR3 DNA follows: TGTGCCAGCAGTATCGGTGGGATCGGGGGCAATGAGCAGTTCTTC.

V usage is TRBV12-5 and J usage is TRBJ2-7; maybe TRBD2 (5 bases). Trimming removed 5 bases from V and 6 bases from J, with 20 bases in between. CDR1 and CDR2 (germline): LGHNT, FRNRAP. The CDR3 runs 15 residues. CDR3 nucleotides: TGTGCTAGTGGTCCCCCCGGGGTGACCCTTGGCGAGCAGTACTTC. This sequence encodes CASGPPGVTLGEQYF.

The chain uses TRBV28 and TRBJ1-1; possible D gene TRBD1, 5 bases. This CDR3 is 16 amino acids long. V lost 5 bases and J lost 1, with 17 bases in between. In germline, CDR1 is MDHEN, CDR2 SYDVKM. The CDR3 protein is CASSPVKRGANTEAFF. As DNA, the CDR3 is TGTGCCAGCAGTCCCGTCAAAAGGGGTGCGAACACTGAAGCTTTCTTT.

The chain employs TRBV5-1 and TRBJ1-1; no firm D call. The V gene lost 7 bases and the J gene lost 7 bases, with 20 bases spanning the gap. This CDR3 has 14 amino acids. Germline CDR1 and CDR2: SGHRS and YFSETQ. The CDR3 spells CASSDRAGFDEAFF. The CDR3 nucleotides are TGCGCCAGCTCCGATAGGGCCGGGTTCGATGAAGCTTTCTTT.

The rearrangement links TRBV28 to TRBJ2-5, with TRBD1 matching over 10 bases. Germline V gives CDR1 MDHEN, CDR2 SYDVKM. The CDR3 spans 15 residues. J lost 4 bases, V lost 8 bases, and 10 bases had no gene match. CDR3 residues: CASQTGTGDPETQYF. In DNA form, the CDR3 reads TGTGCCAGCCAGACCGGGACAGGGGACCCAGAGACCCAGTACTTC.

The rearrangement joins TRBV15 to TRBJ1-2; no definite D call. Looked up from germline, CDR1 is LNHNV and CDR2 is YYDKDF (reference sequence). This CDR3 is built from 14 residues. The V end was cut by 5 bases, the J end by 4 bases, with 14 bases between. The CDR3 sequence is CATSEVVTSYGYTF. The CDR3 nucleotides read TGTGCCACCAGCGAGGTGGTAACTAGCTATGGCTACACCTTC.

The chain is built from TRBV10-1 and TRBJ2-3; 9 nucleotides line up with TRBD2. With 6 bases clipped from V and 2 bases from J, the junction kept 9 bases outside the gene matches. Germline assignment: CDR1 WNHNN and CDR2 SYGVQD (reference sequence). CDR3 length equals 16 residues. In nucleotides, the CDR3 is TGCGCCAGCAGCCCTGGCCTAGCGGGATTCACAGATACGCAGTATTTT. This sequence encodes CASSPGLAGFTDTQYF.

The rearrangement joins TRBV6-5 to TRBJ2-1; the match to TRBD2 covers 8 bases. CDR1 is MNHEY and CDR2 is SVGAGI in the germline V gene. Germline trimming cut 8 bases from V and 6 bases from J; bases unmatched to any gene: 12. This CDR3 is built from 15 residues. The CDR3 nucleotides are TGTGCCAGCGGGATTCAAGCGGGAGCTGTCAATGAGCAGTTCTTC. This encodes CASGIQAGAVNEQFF.

The chain uses TRBV6-5 and TRBJ2-7; TRBD2 aligns across 7 bases. The CDR3 contains 13 residues. Germline V lookup: CDR1 MNHEY, CDR2 SVGAGI. With 8 bases clipped from V and 6 bases from J, the junction kept 10 bases outside the gene matches. The CDR3 spells CASRRGTTSEQYF. The CDR3 nucleotides are TGTGCCAGCCGACGGGGGACTACCTCCGAGCAGTACTTC.

The rearrangement links TRBV19 to TRBJ2-1; 8 bases agree with TRBD1. This CDR3 is 17 amino acids long. CDR1 LNHDA and CDR2 SQIVND come from the germline V gene (reference sequence). V shed 3 bases and J 9 bases; nucleotides not matched to a gene: 16. CDR3 in DNA: TGTGCCAGTAGTATTCCCGCAGGGGGCAGGATGGTGGGTGAGCAGTTCTTC. Its protein is CASSIPAGGRMVGEQFF.